This T cell receptor (beta chain) is from a study of T cells in Graves' hyperthyroidism and ophthalmopathy (dated by TCRdb to the late 2010s). A note on the overall study: Peripheral blood was collected at initial diagnosis, before any treatment. The 100 discovery patients were divided at random into training and test sets in a 7:3 ratio. To identify TCR V-J signatures that set the groups apart, the researchers used a discovery cohort of about a hundred patients, made up of around 42 with Graves' ophthalmopathy and about 60 with stable Graves' hyperthyroidism. Prospective prediction of ophthalmopathy was tested in an independent validation cohort of some 20 hyperthyroidism patients and around 16 patients who later progressed to ophthalmopathy. Once sampling was done, hyperthyroidism patients were given methimazole at a starting dose of 30 mg daily, whereas ophthalmopathy patients were given high-dose intravenous methylprednisolone. Thyroid tissue and blood T-cell repertoires from six Graves' hyperthyroidism patients were also compared in the study. The paper reports TCR Vbeta CDR3 sequencing of approximately 140 peripheral blood samples: 43 ophthalmopathy, under 85 hyperthyroidism and approximately 17 progressor patients.

TCR beta CDR3 regions were amplified from RNA transcripts. For the first round of RT-PCR on the TCR CDR3, the HTBI primer set was used together with the Qiagen OneStep RT-PCR kit. A second multiplex PCR round built the libraries, followed by size selection and purification. The libraries were sequenced on an Illumina HiSeq2000 using paired-end 100 bp reads. Under the source paper's analysis protocol: SOAPnuke was used to process the raw data, removing reads that contained adapters or uncalled bases, had a mean Phred below 15, or lacked an exact match to the constant primer or identifier. High-quality paired reads were merged with COPE v1.2.5, and unique nucleotide sequences were defined as clonotypes. Clonotypes were aligned to IMGT TRBV, TRBD and TRBJ reference segments using MiTCR v1.1. The analysis was restricted to V-J combinations with a frequency above 0.0001, which together covered just over 98% of the repertoires. The TCS score was defined as the ratio of F50 (clonal expansion) to E x V (chaos), calculated using BLOSUM62-based TCRdist between CDR3 peptides within each V-J. Welch's t-statistics and random forest reduced roughly 500 V-J features to some 14, which were used in a naive Bayes classifier (R e1071). Clones were called with MiXCR by TCRdb after fastp trimmed the public reads at Q25, and only in-frame beta chains were retained. Every CDR3 protein is listed once, alongside the most common genes and DNA of its rows. The V and J calls were not made by the authors but by TCRdb's processing. The sample yields about 400,000 distinct CDR3 sequences; around 14% were counted once. The leading ten clones occupy 32% of the sample.

With regard to this clonotype: The specificity of this receptor is unknown. Base qualities were left out, and no much larger clone turns up one base away.

A patient counted as having stable Graves' hyperthyroidism if no progression to ophthalmopathy occurred over 18 months of follow-up. Hyperthyroidism patients were newly diagnosed, had a disease duration of under 2 months, and were aged 18 to 65 years. The study excluded patients with uncontrolled infections, other autoimmune diseases, pregnancy or lactation. Diagnoses were established on the basis of clinical symptoms, serum thyroxine and TRAb, thyroid ultrasound, and orbital computed tomography. PBMCs were separated from 10 ml of fresh peripheral blood using Ficoll-Paque density gradient centrifugation. Total RNA was extracted with Trizol reagent, and quality was checked on an Agilent 2100 Bioanalyzer. At the junction V is shortened by 5 bases and J by 2 bases; bases outside the gene matches: 3. The CDR3 numbers 13 residues from cysteine through phenylalanine. Just CDR3 DNA is preserved here, 39 bases in frame from base 1. The germline V gene (reference sequence) specifies GTSNPN as CDR1 and SVGIG as CDR2.

Broader findings and caveats from the paper: Blood samples also contained most of the expanded thyroid clonotypes (frequency above 0.001), which suggests that blood repertoires may reflect thyroid immune responses. During validation, the model predicted progression to ophthalmopathy a median of approximately six months ahead of onset, with approximately 71% sensitivity and roughly 75% specificity. A 13 V-J signature model separated ophthalmopathy from stable hyperthyroidism, with roughly 88% sensitivity and roughly 84% specificity in cross-validation and 80%/75% in testing. No statistical method was used to set the sample size in advance, and investigators knew the group allocation.

The receptor was isolated from a woman in her thirties with Graves' hyperthyroidism. Sequencing was performed on blood. This receptor chain uses TRBV30 and TRBJ2-3, with 8 central nucleotides matching TRBD2. In nucleotide form, the sequence is TGTGCCTGGGGACTAGCTAACACAGATACGCAGTATTTT. It is translated as CAWGLANTDTQYF.